This is a list of T cell receptor beta chains from one sample in a study of blood T cell repertoires in COVID-19. Profiled with immunoSEQ multiplex PCR; TCRdb holds only in-frame clones, not every one. The sample carries some 320,000 clones, around 87% recorded once. The source material was peripheral blood. The receptors originated from a woman between 50 and 59 years old who had recovered from COVID-19. Both conserved end residues are part of each CDR3. The D gene is left open where the match is weak. The size entry is marked missing in some rows and otherwise reads once, few, many or a size class.

len	j_gene	v_gene	d_gene	abundance	CDR3aa	CDR3nt
15	TRBJ2-6	TRBV5-1	-	-	CASKPELTGANVLTF	TGCGCCAGCAAGCCGGAGCTGACGGGGGCCAACGTCCTGACTTTC
15	TRBJ2-1	TRBV18	-	-	CASSPFESSYNEQFF	TGTGCCAGCTCACCCTTCGAGAGCTCCTACAATGAGCAGTTCTTC
15	TRBJ2-1	TRBV3-1/TRBV3-2	-	-	CASSQAAGDYNEQFF	TGTGCCAGCAGCCAAGCAGCAGGGGACTACAATGAGCAGTTCTTC
15	TRBJ2-3	TRBV28	TRBD1	once	CASSYGTGDTDTQYF	TGTGCCAGCAGTTACGGGACAGGGGATACAGATACGCAGTATTTT
14	TRBJ1-3	TRBV7-8	-	-	CASTRTRSGNTIYF	TGTGCCAGCACGCGGACTCGCTCTGGAAACACCATATATTTT
13	TRBJ1-3	TRBV30	TRBD1	once	CAGNGQAGNTIYF	TGTGCCGGGAATGGACAGGCTGGAAACACCATATATTTT
13	TRBJ1-1	TRBV6-5	-	few	CASTSDSGRRAFF	TGTGCCAGCACATCTGATTCGGGGAGAAGGGCTTTCTTT
15	TRBJ2-3	TRBV3-1/TRBV3-2	TRBD2	once	CASSQLAGFTDTQYF	TGTGCCAGCAGCCAACTAGCGGGGTTTACAGATACGCAGTATTTT
14	TRBJ2-7	TRBV5-1	TRBD2	-	CASSGTSGRVEQYF	TGCGCCAGCAGTGGGACTAGCGGGAGAGTCGAGCAGTACTTC
13	TRBJ1-2	TRBV28	-	-	CASRKVGAPGYTF	TGTGCCAGCCGGAAGGTTGGGGCCCCTGGCTACACCTTC
10	TRBJ2-5	TRBV20-1	-	-	CSARRETQYF	TGCAGTGCTAGGAGAGAGACCCAGTACTTC
15	TRBJ2-1	TRBV10-1	-	few	CASSEWRGAYNEQFF	TGCGCCAGCAGTGAGTGGCGGGGTGCCTACAATGAGCAGTTCTTC
13	TRBJ2-1	TRBV18	-	-	CASSPLTGNEQFF	TGTGCCAGCTCACCACTAACGGGCAATGAGCAGTTCTTC
14	TRBJ2-1	TRBV28	TRBD1	-	CASSLIAGGNEQFF	TGTGCCAGCAGTTTAATTGCAGGGGGCAATGAGCAGTTCTTC
13	TRBJ2-5	TRBV12-3/TRBV12-4	-	-	CASSPLATETQYF	TGTGCCAGCAGTCCCCTAGCCACGGAGACCCAGTACTTC
13	TRBJ1-2	TRBV10-3	-	-	CAISETRGYGYTF	TGTGCCATCAGTGAGACTCGGGGGTATGGCTACACCTTC
14	TRBJ2-2	TRBV2	-	-	CASSEGVNTGELFF	TGTGCCAGCAGTGAGGGCGTGAACACCGGGGAGCTGTTTTTT
18	TRBJ2-7	TRBV28	TRBD2	-	CASRPSGLAGGSSYEQYF	TGTGCCAGCAGACCCTCGGGACTAGCGGGAGGAAGCTCCTACGAGCAGTACTTC
14	TRBJ1-2	TRBV7-9	TRBD1	-	CASSVGDSYYGYTF	TGTGCCAGCAGCGTTGGGGACAGTTACTATGGCTACACCTTC
13	TRBJ2-2	TRBV4-3	-	-	CASSQDRAGELFF	TGCGCCAGCAGCCAAGACAGGGCCGGGGAGCTGTTTTTT
14	TRBJ1-1	TRBV4-2	TRBD1	-	CASSPSDRVAEAFF	TGTGCCAGCAGCCCTTCAGACAGGGTTGCTGAAGCTTTCTTT
13	TRBJ1-2	TRBV28	-	-	CASSLVGEAGYTF	TGTGCCAGCAGTTTGGTGGGGGAGGCTGGCTACACCTTC
16	TRBJ1-6	TRBV6-5	-	-	CASSYRYDRPNSPLHF	TGTGCCAGCAGTTACCGATATGACAGGCCCAATTCACCCCTCCACTTT
14	TRBJ2-5	TRBV9	-	-	CASSVDARKETQYF	TGTGCCAGCAGCGTAGATGCCAGGAAAGAGACCCAGTACTTC
13	TRBJ1-6	TRBV6-2/TRBV6-3	TRBD1	-	CASSDRGYSPLHF	TGTGCCAGCAGTGACAGGGGTTATTCACCCCTCCACTTT
16	TRBJ2-7	TRBV2	-	once	CASSESSGALSYEQYF	TGTGCCAGCAGTGAATCGTCAGGGGCTTTGTCCTACGAGCAGTACTTC
13	TRBJ1-4	TRBV7-2	-	-	CASSLRQGEKLFF	TGTGCCAGCAGCTTAAGGCAGGGTGAAAAACTGTTTTTT
14	TRBJ1-2	TRBV5-5	-	few	CASSFSIGTYGYTF	TGTGCCAGCAGCTTTAGTATCGGGACTTATGGCTACACCTTC
16	TRBJ2-2	TRBV9	-	-	CASSVGASIGTGELFF	TGTGCCAGCAGCGTAGGGGCTAGCATCGGTACCGGGGAGCTGTTTTTT
20	TRBJ2-3	TRBV4-3	-	-	CASSQEVASWVAGNTDTQYF	TGCGCCAGCAGCCAAGAGGTCGCTAGCTGGGTCGCAGGTAACACAGATACGCAGTATTTT
14	TRBJ2-5	TRBV11-2	TRBD1	-	CASSYMTGLETQYF	TGTGCCAGCAGCTATATGACAGGGTTGGAGACCCAGTACTTC
14	TRBJ2-7	TRBV6-6	TRBD2	-	CASSKAGEKYEQYF	TGTGCCAGCAGTAAAGCGGGAGAGAAGTACGAGCAGTACTTC
15	TRBJ1-2	TRBV6-6	-	-	CASSYVYRSPYGYTF	TGTGCCAGCAGTTACGTTTATCGGTCTCCCTATGGCTACACCTTC
15	TRBJ2-1	TRBV19	TRBD2	-	CASRPGLASVNEQFF	TGTGCCAGTAGACCGGGACTAGCGAGCGTCAATGAGCAGTTCTTC
12	TRBJ1-1	TRBV2	TRBD1	-	CARDRGPTEAFF	TGTGCCAGAGACAGGGGGCCCACTGAAGCTTTCTTT
14	TRBJ2-2	TRBV19	TRBD1	once	CASRDRGLTGELFF	TGTGCCAGCCGGGACAGGGGACTCACCGGGGAGCTGTTTTTT
15	TRBJ2-7	TRBV11-3	TRBD2	-	CASSLDSTGGREQYF	TGTGCCAGCAGCTTAGACTCCACGGGGGGGCGCGAGCAGTACTTC
14	TRBJ1-5	TRBV20-1	-	-	CSASRGAGNQPQHF	TGCAGTGCTAGTCGGGGGGCCGGGAACCAGCCCCAGCATTTT
13	TRBJ2-7	TRBV18	-	-	CASSPPSSYEQYF	TGTGCCAGCTCACCACCGAGCTCCTACGAGCAGTACTTC
14	TRBJ1-6	TRBV19	TRBD1	few	CASSTGQGASPLHF	TGTGCCAGTAGTACGGGACAGGGGGCCTCACCCCTCCACTTT
19	TRBJ1-6	TRBV10-1	TRBD1	few	CASSERRGTGGRYNSPLHF	TGCGCCAGCAGTGAGCGGAGAGGGACAGGGGGGAGGTATAATTCACCCCTCCACTTT
17	TRBJ2-7	TRBV4-3	TRBD1	few	CASSQGLTGGASYEQYF	TGCGCCAGCAGCCAAGGATTGACAGGGGGTGCCTCCTACGAGCAGTACTTC
13	TRBJ2-7	TRBV5-8	-	-	CASSLTGWSEQYF	TGTGCCAGCAGCTTGACGGGGTGGAGCGAGCAGTACTTC
15	TRBJ2-1	TRBV6-5	-	-	CASSPLRTDNNEQFF	TGTGCCAGCAGTCCCCTAAGGACGGACAACAATGAGCAGTTCTTC